This TCR beta chain was obtained from a study of identical twins. Template switching added a universal primer site; cDNA carried unique molecular identifiers. TCRdb re-called the 5' RACE reads with MiXCR, one entry per CDR3 protein. Among 700,000 to 950,000 distinct CDR3 sequences, over 9% were seen once, and the ten largest hold around 1.5%. The CDR3 has 11 residues. V lost 5 bases to trimming and J lost 6 bases, with 8 bases between them. Germline V gene sequence: CDR1 LNHNV, CDR2 YYDKDF (reference sequence). These sequences were also reported in another study, on yellow fever vaccine responses in identical twins.

Material: PBMCs. The chain has TRBV15 and TRBJ2-7, with unresolved D. The sequence was obtained from a woman aged 18-29 years in good health. CDR3 amino acids: CATSPTFEQYF. The CDR3 nucleotides are TGTGCCACCAGCCCCACCTTCGAGCAGTACTTC.